The present T cell receptor (beta chain) was sequenced within a study of cytomegalovirus exposure and HLA in healthy donors. Study-level points and caveats: TCR clusters originating in the first cohort tended to co-occur in the 100 to 150 validation repertoires, according to a later analysis. The study labeled 150 to 200 TCR beta chains cytomegalovirus-associated.

Trimming cost V 4 bases and J 0 bases, with 19 bases left between them. CDR3 length: 17 amino acids. Germline CDR1 SGHNT, CDR2 YENEEA. A note on this clone: The antigen remains unidentified.

The repertoire was sequenced with immunoSEQ multiplex PCR; TCRdb's copy has only in-frame clones and lacks some. The sample holds about 240,000 clones, about 86% seen once. The chain recombines TRBV11-3 with TRBJ2-7; tentatively, D is TRBD2 (5 bases). The sequence came from a woman aged 30 to 39 in good health and CMV-seropositive. Sample: PBMCs. CDR3 loop: CASSSGYGSAASYEQYF. The CDR3 DNA sequence: TGTGCCAGCAGCTCCGGCTATGGGAGCGCAGCCTCCTACGAGCAGTACTTC.